This T cell receptor (beta chain) was identified during a study of blood T cell repertoires in COVID-19. As for the study in general: PBMCs, B-cell-depleted T cells, or T cells were the source of the cDNA or gDNA that made up the material.

TCRdb's copy holds only in-frame clones and misses some; the assay was immunoSEQ multiplex PCR. The data show about 230,000 clones, around 84% seen once. Between the trimmed V and J ends, which lost 0 bases and 0 bases, there was a span of 7 bases. This CDR3 is built from 15 residues. CDR1 SGHVS and CDR2 FQNEAQ come from the germline V gene. The chain combines TRBV7-8 with TRBJ2-3; D remains unclear. Sequencing was carried out using peripheral blood. The receptor comes from a man between 35 and 55 years old with acute or convalescent COVID-19. This CDR3 reads CASSLAGTSTDTQYF. The CDR3 nucleotides read TGTGCCAGCAGCTTAGCGGGCACTAGCACAGATACGCAGTATTTT. Drawing the rest from reference TRBV7-8 and TRBJ2-3, the complete variable domain is GAGVSQSPRYKVAKRGQDVALRCDPISGHVSLFWYQQALGQGPEFLTYFQNEAQLDKSGLPSDRFFAERPEGSVSTLKIQRTQQEDSAVYLCASSLAGTSTDTQYFGPGTRLTVL.